This T cell receptor (beta chain) was sequenced in a study of blood T cell repertoires in COVID-19. Participant-given clinical history determined each cohort assignment. V was clipped by 5 bases and J by 5 bases, with 13 bases between them. This CDR3 has 13 amino acids. CDR1 and CDR2 (germline): SGHTA, FQGTGA. This table comes from immunoSEQ multiplex PCR, and its TCRdb copy is limited to in-frame clones, with some not included. This repertoire shows a few hundred thousand clones, around 85% found once; its top ten account for roughly 2%. Sequences were obtained from PBMCs or T cells enriched from blood (not recorded which). This TCR was sampled from a man aged 25-45 years who had recovered from COVID-19. The J gene is TRBJ2-7, the V gene TRBV7-3; the D gene is possibly TRBD1 (6 bases). The CDR3 bases are TGTGCCAGCAGCCAAAGTAACAGGGACGAGCAGTACTTC. It is translated as CASSQSNRDEQYF.